Included here is one T cell receptor beta chain sequence, with context. These data come from a study of blood T cell repertoires in COVID-19. Only in-frame clones appear in the TCRdb table, and some are missing; sequencing was by immunoSEQ multiplex PCR. In the table there are approximately 190,000 clones, about 88% of which are singletons. Germline values: CDR1 SGHRS, CDR2 YFSETQ. Trimming pared 4 bases from V and 5 bases from J, leaving 19 bases between. The CDR3 has 15 amino acids. The clonotype originates from a woman between 40 and 55 years old who had recovered from COVID-19. Sequenced sample: peripheral blood. This chain connects TRBV5-1 to TRBJ2-7; possibly TRBD2 for D (6 bases). The CDR3 loop reads CASSQAGGKANEQYF. CDR3 nucleotides: TGCGCCAGCAGCCAGGCCGGGGGAAAGGCAAACGAGCAGTACTTC.